This T cell receptor beta chain emerged from a study of CD4 T cell repertoires in COVID-19. The protocol was immunoSEQ multiplex PCR, while the TCRdb copy is restricted to in-frame clones and leaves out a portion. The sample contains over 75,000 clones, about four fifths of which appear only once. Study-level findings and limits: Two or all three memory subsets shared several highly expanded SARS-CoV-2-reactive clonotypes.

The CDR3 is made up of 16 amino acids. Deletions cut 1 base from V and 8 bases from J, with 18 bases between. Germline CDR1 reads LGHNA; CDR2 reads YNFKEQ. This clone was seen only a few times. What it binds is not known. The chain employs TRBV4-2 and TRBJ1-5, with no clear D. The sample consisted of CD4+ T cells from peripheral blood, taken after recovery from COVID-19. The receptor was isolated from a human donor who had COVID-19. CDR3 region: CASSQGTGDPTEPQHF. The CDR3 DNA sequence: TGTGCCAGCAGCCAAGGCACCGGTGACCCAACGGAGCCCCAGCATTTT.